Each of the 9 T cell receptor beta chains below was sequenced from the same sample in a study of T cell repertoires in cytomegalovirus infection. TCRdb reanalysed the reads using MiXCR and keeps one entry per CDR3 protein. The sample carries 380,000 or so distinct CDR3 sequences, roughly 34% recorded once. Antigens of these TCRs are unknown. The sample consisted of cultured PBMCs, taken from culture after CMV antigen stimulation. Every receptor here comes from a human donor in good health (CMV status not recorded). Some clones in this sample may be carry-over from other donors' samples.

In this sample, this clonotype turned up a few times. The chain is built from TRBV7-6 and TRBJ1-2; D ambiguous. CDR3 size: 13 residues. Germline loops: CDR1 SGHVS, CDR2 FNYEAQ. Trimming took off 1 base at V and 2 bases at J, with 5 bases between the two ends. The CDR3 DNA reads as TGTGCCAGCAGCTTAGAGTTGAACTATGGCTACACCTTC. This translates into CASSLELNYGYTF.

This chain links TRBV19 with TRBJ1-5; no clear D gene. The germline V and J ends were trimmed by 9 bases and 2 bases, with 17 bases remaining between them. The CDR3 is 15 amino acids. From germline, CDR1 is LNHDA and CDR2 SQIVND (reference sequence). The CDR3 loop reads CASSAMSVGNQPQHF. The CDR3 DNA sequence: TGTGCCAGCTCCGCTATGTCGGTCGGCAATCAGCCCCAGCATTTT. Combining the CDR3 with reference TRBV19 and TRBJ1-5 gives the whole variable domain DGGITQSPKYLFRKEGQNVTLSCEQNLNHDAMYWYRQDPGQGLRLIYYSQIVNDFQKGDIAEGYSVSREKKESFPLTVTSAQKNPTAFYLCASSAMSVGNQPQHFGDGTRLSIL.

This rearrangement joins TRBV20-1 to TRBJ1-2; maybe TRBD1 (6 bases). Germline CDR1 and CDR2: DFQATT and SNEGSKA (reference sequence). The ends were cut back, 3 bases at V and 3 bases at J, with 11 bases in the middle. This CDR3 region has 13 residues. The CDR3 here is CSARTGADYGYTF. CDR3 in DNA: TGCAGTGCTAGGACGGGGGCGGACTATGGCTACACCTTC.

The chain joins TRBV7-2 to TRBJ2-7, with 9 bases fitting TRBD2. Germline CDR1 reads SGHTA; CDR2 reads FQGNSA. With 1 base clipped from V and 5 bases from J, the junction kept 6 bases outside the gene matches. The CDR3 covers 15 residues. This CDR3 is CASSLVAGVSHEQYF. The CDR3 bases are TGTGCCAGCAGCTTAGTAGCGGGAGTTTCCCACGAGCAGTACTTC.

The chain recombines TRBV28 with TRBJ1-1; 8 bases line up with TRBD1. After removal of 2 bases from V and 5 bases from J, the junction contained 13 bases not matched to a gene. This CDR3 comprises 17 residues. From germline, CDR1 is MDHEN and CDR2 SYDVKM. CDR3 residues: CASSLLTGGRRKTEAFF. The CDR3 coding sequence is TGTGCCAGCAGTTTACTTACAGGGGGAAGGAGAAAGACTGAAGCTTTCTTT.

V is TRBV4-3 and J is TRBJ2-1; 9 nucleotides align to TRBD2. CDR3 length: 15 residues. CDR1 and CDR2 (germline): LGHNA, YSLEER. V trimming: 0 bases; J trimming: 7 bases; junction bases outside the gene matches: 4. The CDR3 coding sequence is TGCGCCAGCAGCCAAGACGCGGGAGGGGGGAATGAGCAGTTCTTC. It is translated as CASSQDAGGGNEQFF.

This clonotype was counted ten times or more. J is TRBJ1-2 and V is TRBV19; the D is unclear. The CDR3 contains 12 residues. The V and J ends lost 5 bases and 3 bases respectively, with 7 bases between them. Per germline, CDR1 LNHDA and CDR2 SQIVND (reference sequence). The CDR3 reads CASSPGYYGYTF. Written as DNA, the CDR3 is TGTGCCAGTAGTCCCGGGTACTATGGCTACACCTTC.

The V and J genes are TRBV7-2 and TRBJ2-1, with 11 bases lining up with TRBD1. Germline CDR1 and CDR2: SGHTA and FQGNSA. This CDR3 is 17 amino acids long. The ends lost 3 bases at V and 7 bases at J; junction bases unmatched: 11. CDR3 nucleotide sequence: TGTGCCAGCAGCTTTTCCCTGGACAGGGGGCGCGGGAATGAGCAGTTCTTC. Translating gives CASSFSLDRGRGNEQFF.

The chain employs TRBV6-5 and TRBJ1-4; 7 bases align to TRBD1. Per the germline V gene, CDR1 is MNHEY and CDR2 is SVGAGI. The J segment lost 8 bases and the V segment lost 6 bases, leaving 6 bases of the junction unmatched. CDR3 size: 13 residues. As DNA, the CDR3 is TGTGCCAGCAGGTTCGGGACAGAGGAAAAACTGTTTTTT. The encoded protein is CASRFGTEEKLFF.